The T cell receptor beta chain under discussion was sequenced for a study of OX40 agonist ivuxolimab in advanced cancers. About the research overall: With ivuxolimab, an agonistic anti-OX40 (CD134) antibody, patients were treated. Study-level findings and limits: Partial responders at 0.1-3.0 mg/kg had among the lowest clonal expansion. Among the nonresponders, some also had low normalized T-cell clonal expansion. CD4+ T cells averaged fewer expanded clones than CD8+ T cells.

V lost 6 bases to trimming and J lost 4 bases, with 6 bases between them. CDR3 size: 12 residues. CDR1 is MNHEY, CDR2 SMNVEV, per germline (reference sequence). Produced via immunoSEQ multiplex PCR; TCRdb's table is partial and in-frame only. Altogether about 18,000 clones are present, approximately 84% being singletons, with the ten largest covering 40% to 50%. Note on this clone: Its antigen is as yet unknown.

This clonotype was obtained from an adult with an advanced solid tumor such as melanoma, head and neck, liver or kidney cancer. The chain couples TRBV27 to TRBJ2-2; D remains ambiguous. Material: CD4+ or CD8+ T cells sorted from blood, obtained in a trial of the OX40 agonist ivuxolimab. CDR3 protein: CASSRTTGELFF. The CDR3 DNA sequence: TGTGCCAGCAGCCGAACCACCGGGGAGCTGTTTTTT.